This T cell receptor (beta chain) was recovered during a study of beta chain features in type 1 diabetes listed by TCRdb under 2018. Some background on the complete study: Mean age, gender distribution, total cell number and subset yield were not different between patients and healthy donors. A total of roughly 100 million sorted cells were examined across all samples, and RNA yield correlated strongly with the number of cells per subset. In the study, TCRB repertoires of sorted circulating CD4+ T cell subsets from recently diagnosed type 1 diabetes patients were compared with those of matched healthy donors. Regulatory and stem cell-like memory subsets were isolated from only 8 patients and roughly eight healthy donors, whereas naive and central memory subsets came from all 30 or so donors.

Broader findings and caveats from the paper: Naive, central memory and regulatory TCRB repertoires appeared to be more alike among patients than among healthy donors. Type 1 diabetes patients showed a moderate but significant shortening of TCRB CDR3 length in all four CD4+ subsets. Only small numbers of individuals were included in the HLA sub-analyses, which left unresolved whether HLA type had any influence on TCRB rearrangement. Sequencing cDNA rather than genomic DNA could over-represent highly expressing activated cells, although activation and CD3 levels did not differ between groups. Fewer insertions and more nucleotide deletions at VDJ recombination sites were observed in patients with type 1 diabetes, implying thymic rearrangement abnormalities. PCR may preferentially amplify shorter templates, but because patient and control samples were amplified and corrected together, any resulting skew would affect both groups equally.

The entire isolated RNA was reverse transcribed using the High Capacity cDNA Reverse Transcription Kit, and thus expressed TCRB transcripts were sequenced. Deep immunoSEQ sequencing was performed on naive, central memory and regulatory T cell samples, with an average of around 3.5 million total reads per sample. After sorted cells were lysed in RLT buffer, RNA was extracted with DNase-treated RNeasy Micro or Mini kits, with the choice depending on cell number. To prevent cross-contamination, every cell subset was processed on its own, while patient and healthy donor samples were processed together. The immunoSEQ multiplex PCR was used to amplify TCRB sequences from cDNA, generating 87-bp fragments that spanned the CDR3 region. Sequencing of the amplicons was done on the Illumina HiSeq platform. In the authors' own workflow: PCR bias was corrected computationally using synthetic template baselines, and reads within Hamming distance 2 were collapsed, with unmergeable singletons discarded. By aligning reads against IMGT, V, D and J genes, CDR3 length, and insertions or deletions at six rearrangement sites were assigned. Clonotype counts were normalized to sorted cell number within each subset before computing true diversity and Gini coefficients with the tcR R package. Repertoire sharing was quantified using the overlap coefficient calculated on TCRB nucleotide sequences. Out-of-frame TCRB sequences from naive cells were analyzed to stand in for the pre-selection repertoire. TCRdb obtained this table from immuneACCESS and retained in-frame rearrangements with V and J assigned. These tables miss some clones; where compared with another copy, unresolved V genes account for less than half of the shortfall, and the remainder is unexplained. V, J and clone size were drawn from that table, and D and trimming were deduced from the DNA. Here the sample has some 350,000 clones; approximately 15% occur a single time. The biggest ten clones account for roughly 0.016% of the sample.

Including cysteine and phenylalanine, the CDR3 has 15 amino acids. Only CDR3 DNA is held: 45 bases, read in frame from base 1. V ends up 6 bases short and J 2 bases short, with an unmatched junction base count of 6. CDR1 and CDR2 were assigned from the germline V gene (reference sequence) as MNHEY and SMNVEV. Each donor gave one peripheral blood draw, roughly 110 mL on average, collected into heparinised tubes. A BD FACSAria II and a panel including CD45RO, CCR7, CD25, CD127, CD95 and CD27 were used to sort naive, central memory, regulatory and stem cell-like memory CD4+ T cells. All sorted populations exceeded 95% purity. PBMCs were isolated immediately by Lymphoprep density gradient centrifugation and stained directly without culture. Samples were stained and sorted in pairs, with one healthy donor and one patient per experiment, so that batch effects were minimized. Worth noting for this clone: Its recognized antigen is unknown. There are no base qualities to consult, and no much larger clone falls within one base.

The rearranged segments are TRBV27 and TRBJ1-5; TRBD1 matches 8 bases in the middle. The specimen sequenced was naive CD4+ T cells from blood. The intended sense of this specimen's cell subset or site label: true naive CD4+ T cells. The clonotype comes from a woman under 30 with type 1 diabetes. The DNA sequence is TGTGCCAGCAGGAAGACGACAGGGGGCAATCAGCCCCAGCATTTT. This codes for CASRKTTGGNQPQHF.